Shown below are 4 T cell receptor beta chains from a single sample sequenced in a study of blood T cell repertoires in COVID-19. Measured with immunoSEQ multiplex PCR; TCRdb has only the in-frame clones, and not every one. Of about 340,000 clones listed, 80% to 90% are singletons. The sample consisted of PBMCs or T cells enriched from blood (not recorded which). Receptors originate from a woman aged 40 to 49 with acute COVID-19.

The chain combines TRBV2 with TRBJ1-6, with 9 bases matching TRBD1. Germline CDR1 SNHLY, CDR2 FYNNEI. V was pared by 7 bases and J by 8 bases, with 6 bases of the junction left unmatched. This CDR3 region has 14 residues. CDR3 in DNA: TGTGCCAGCACTGTTGGACAGGGGCATTCACCCCTCCACTTT. It translates to CASTVGQGHSPLHF.

The V gene is TRBV7-2, the J gene TRBJ2-1; 15 bases agree with TRBD2. The germline CDR1 and CDR2 sequences are SGHTA and FQGNSA. CDR3 length equals 18 residues. V lost 5 bases to trimming and J lost 0 bases; unmatched junction nucleotides: 5. The CDR3 sequence: CASSRTSGGESSYNEQFF. The CDR3 nucleotides are TGTGCCAGCAGCCGGACTAGCGGGGGGGAGAGCTCCTACAATGAGCAGTTCTTC.

The chain links TRBV19 to TRBJ2-2, with a possible D match to TRBD2 (6 bases). The CDR3 has 16 residues. Germline assignment: CDR1 LNHDA and CDR2 SQIVND (reference sequence). The germline V and J ends were trimmed by 4 bases and 3 bases, with 15 bases remaining between them. The CDR3 is CASSRRGERDTGELFF. CDR3 DNA sequence: TGTGCCAGTAGTAGGAGGGGAGAAAGAGACACCGGGGAGCTGTTTTTT.

This chain connects TRBV5-1 to TRBJ2-3; TRBD2 is a possible D gene (6 bases). Trimming removed 3 bases from V and 1 base from J, with 12 bases in between. From germline, CDR1 is SGHRS and CDR2 YFSETQ. CDR3 length: 15 residues. The CDR3: CASSWGGTGTDTQYF. CDR3 nucleotide sequence: TGCGCCAGCAGCTGGGGCGGGACTGGCACAGATACGCAGTATTTT. Complete variable domain (other parts from reference TRBV5-1 and TRBJ2-3): KAGVTQTPRYLIKTRGQQVTLSCSPISGHRSVSWYQQTPGQGLQFLFEYFSETQRNKGNFPGRFSGRQFSNSRSEMNVSTLELGDSALYLCASSWGGTGTDTQYFGPGTRLTVL.